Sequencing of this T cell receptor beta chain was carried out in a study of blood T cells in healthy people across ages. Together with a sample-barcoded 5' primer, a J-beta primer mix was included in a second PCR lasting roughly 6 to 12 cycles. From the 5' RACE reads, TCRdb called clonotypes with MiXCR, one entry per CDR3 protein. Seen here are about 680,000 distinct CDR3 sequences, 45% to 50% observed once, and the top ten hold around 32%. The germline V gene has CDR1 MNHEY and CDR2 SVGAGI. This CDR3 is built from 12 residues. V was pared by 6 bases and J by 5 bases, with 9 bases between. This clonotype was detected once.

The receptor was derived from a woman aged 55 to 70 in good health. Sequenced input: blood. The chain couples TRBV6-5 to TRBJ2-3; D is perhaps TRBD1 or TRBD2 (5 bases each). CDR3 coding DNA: TGTGCCAGCAGCAATGGGGGAGATACGCAGTATTTT. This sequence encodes CASSNGGDTQYF.